Presented here are 15 T cell receptor beta chains from one specimen sequenced in a study of cytomegalovirus exposure and HLA in healthy donors. The PCR made use of 60 Vbeta and 13 Jbeta primers. Assay: immunoSEQ multiplex PCR; the TCRdb copy retains only in-frame clones and omits some. The sample has some 170,000 clones; roughly 80% are singletons. The sample taken for sequencing was PBMCs. These receptors all stem from a man aged 50 to 60 in good health and CMV-seropositive.

The V call is TRBV28, the J call TRBJ1-5; 8 bases match TRBD1. With 3 bases clipped from V and 3 bases from J, the junction kept 4 bases outside the gene matches. Germline V gene sequence: CDR1 MDHEN, CDR2 SYDVKM. The length of the CDR3 is 15 residues. CDR3 in DNA: TGTGCCAGCAGTTTGGGGACAGGATACAATCAGCCCCAGCATTTT. This translates into CASSLGTGYNQPQHF.

The V call is TRBV15, the J call TRBJ2-5; D is perhaps TRBD1 (6 bases). CDR1 is LNHNV, CDR2 YYDKDF, per germline (reference sequence). V shed 6 bases and J shed 0 bases, with 20 bases lying between them. The CDR3 is made up of 17 amino acids. The CDR3 here is CATRQSPGHGYQETQYF. Here the CDR3 DNA reads TGTGCCACCAGGCAATCCCCGGGACACGGTTACCAAGAGACCCAGTACTTC.

This rearrangement joins TRBV11-2 to TRBJ1-1, with 9 bases identical to TRBD1. CDR3 size: 15 residues. The V segment lost 0 bases and the J segment 7 bases; nucleotides outside the gene matches: 6. The germline V gene encodes CDR1 SGHAT and CDR2 FQNNGV. CDR3 sequence (DNA): TGTGCCAGCAGCTTAGATCGGGGACAGGGTTTTGAAGCTTTCTTT. Its translation is CASSLDRGQGFEAFF.

The chain joins TRBV6-6 to TRBJ1-2; D call uncertain. This CDR3 has 13 residues. The germline CDR1 and CDR2 sequences are MNHNY and SVGAGI (reference sequence). Trimming took 6 bases from V and 3 from J, leaving 11 bases between them. This CDR3 is CASSSQLDYGYTF. In nucleotides, the CDR3 is TGTGCCAGCAGCAGCCAGCTAGACTATGGCTACACCTTC.

The genes are TRBV19 and TRBJ2-1; D is uncertain. CDR1 is LNHDA and CDR2 is SQIVND in the germline V gene (reference sequence). The CDR3 is made up of 15 amino acids. V gave up 2 bases and J gave up 0 bases, with 8 bases separating them. CDR3: CASSIQASSYNEQFF. The CDR3 DNA sequence: TGTGCCAGTAGTATACAGGCCAGCTCCTACAATGAGCAGTTCTTC.

The rearrangement uses TRBV6-6 and TRBJ2-3; possible D gene TRBD1, 5 bases. Germline V gene data show CDR1 as MNHNY and CDR2 as SVGAGI (reference sequence). The ends were cut back, 2 bases at V and 6 bases at J, with 12 bases in the middle. This CDR3 has 14 residues. CDR3 residues: CASSYGPHRDTQYF. The CDR3 DNA reads as TGTGCCAGCAGTTACGGGCCCCACAGGGATACGCAGTATTTT.

The CDR3 loop is CASSSISGTETNEKLFF. Written as DNA, the CDR3 is TGTGCCAGCAGTTCTATATCCGGGACAGAAACTAATGAAAAACTGTTTTTT. The chain links TRBV28 to TRBJ1-4; 7 bases are shared with TRBD1. From germline, CDR1 is MDHEN and CDR2 SYDVKM. This CDR3 region has 17 residues. The ends lost 4 bases at V and 1 base at J; junction bases unmatched: 9.

This clone has just a few counts. V usage is TRBV5-4 and J usage is TRBJ2-3, with 8 bases aligning to TRBD2. With V trimmed by 4 bases and J by 3 bases, 7 bases remained unmatched. This CDR3 has 15 amino acids. CDR1 is SGHNT, CDR2 YYREEE, per germline (reference sequence). The CDR3 DNA is TGTGCCAGCAGCCCCGGGACTAGTTCGACAGATACGCAGTATTTT. Protein: CASSPGTSSTDTQYF.

The chain is built from TRBV7-9 and TRBJ1-4; 7 positions agree with TRBD1. The germline V gene has CDR1 SEHNR and CDR2 FQNEAQ (reference sequence). The V gene end was trimmed by 5 bases and the J gene end by 2 bases; junction bases not matched to a gene: 11. This CDR3 has 17 amino acids. CDR3 protein: CASSLTGAIGTNEKLFF. In DNA form, the CDR3 reads TGTGCCAGCAGCCTAACAGGGGCAATAGGCACTAATGAAAAACTGTTTTTT. The full variable domain, completed using reference TRBV7-9 and TRBJ1-4, is DTGVSQNPRHKITKRGQNVTFRCDPISEHNRLYWYRQTLGQGPEFLTYFQNEAQLEKSRLLSDRFSAERPKGSFSTLEIQRTEQGDSAMYLCASSLTGAIGTNEKLFFGSGTQLSVL.

The chain employs TRBV19 and TRBJ1-5; TRBD1 is a possible D gene (5 bases). The CDR3 consists of 13 residues. Trimming pared 8 bases from V and 2 bases from J, leaving 10 bases between. The germline gives CDR1 LNHDA, CDR2 SQIVND (reference sequence). CDR3 sequence reads: CASSDSRNQPQHF. The CDR3 nucleotides read TGTGCCAGTTCAGACAGCCGCAATCAGCCCCAGCATTTT. Variable domain in full (rest from reference TRBV19 and TRBJ1-5): DGGITQSPKYLFRKEGQNVTLSCEQNLNHDAMYWYRQDPGQGLRLIYYSQIVNDFQKGDIAEGYSVSREKKESFPLTVTSAQKNPTAFYLCASSDSRNQPQHFGDGTRLSIL.

The chain combines TRBV2 with TRBJ2-7, with D possibly matching TRBD1 (6 bases). The CDR3 sequence is 16 residues long. Trimming removed 5 bases at V and 1 base at J, with 18 bases between. From germline, CDR1 is SNHLY and CDR2 FYNNEI. DNA for the CDR3: TGTGCCAGCAGTACCCCTGCAGGGACACTATCCTACGAGCAGTACTTC. Amino acids: CASSTPAGTLSYEQYF.

The gene calls are TRBV7-9 and TRBJ2-7, with D unresolved. The CDR3 totals 13 residues. The germline gives CDR1 SEHNR, CDR2 FQNEAQ (reference sequence). V dropped 2 bases and J dropped 2 bases, with 7 bases sitting between them. Here the CDR3 DNA reads TGTGCCAGCAGCTTATTCCCTGCCTACGAGCAGTACTTC. This encodes CASSLFPAYEQYF.

This chain uses TRBV9 with TRBJ2-1; the match to TRBD2 covers 7 bases. Germline-derived CDR1 and CDR2 are SGDLS and YYNGEE. With 1 base clipped from V and 4 bases from J, the junction kept 11 bases outside the gene matches. This CDR3 has 17 amino acids. CDR3 sequence: CASSVTPGGGRYNEQFF. In DNA, the CDR3 is TGTGCCAGCAGCGTAACCCCCGGTGGCGGGAGATACAATGAGCAGTTCTTC. Based on the CDR3 plus reference TRBV9 and TRBJ2-1, the full variable domain is DSGVTQTPKHLITATGQRVTLRCSPRSGDLSVYWYQQSLDQGLQFLIQYYNGEERAKGNILERFSAQQFPDLHSELNLSSLELGDSALYFCASSVTPGGGRYNEQFFGPGTRLTVL.

As to this clone: The conserved closing phenylalanine or tryptophan is absent in this CDR3, likely reflecting a read error. The chain couples TRBV5-1 to TRBJ2-7; tentative D call: TRBD2 (5 bases). Germline V lookup: CDR1 SGHRS, CDR2 YFSETQ. Trimming cost V 1 base and J 0 bases, with 5 bases left between them. This CDR3 has 13 amino acids. CDR3 sequence reads: CASSLTSSYEQYS. The CDR3 DNA sequence: TGCGCCAGCAGCTTGACTAGCTCCTACGAGCAGTACTCC.

The sample holds one count of this clone. The V gene is TRBV5-1, the J gene TRBJ2-7, with TRBD2 identical over 8 bases. J was trimmed by 2 bases and V by 5 bases; bases with no gene match: 12. The CDR3 has 16 residues. The germline V gene has CDR1 SGHRS and CDR2 YFSETQ. The CDR3 protein is CASSLAGSPPPYEQYF. CDR3 nucleotide sequence: TGCGCCAGCAGTTTAGCGGGGAGCCCTCCCCCCTACGAGCAGTACTTC.